This record concerns one T cell receptor beta chain sequence. This CDR3 spans 15 amino acids. Looked up from germline, CDR1 is SQVTM and CDR2 is ANQGSEA. Losses at the gene ends were 6 bases for V and 6 bases for J; bases not matched to a gene: 13. The entry originates in a study of T-cell memory formation after mild COVID-19. Across the study: Clusters were largely donor specific.

TCRalpha and TCRbeta libraries used 5'RACE with constant-segment primers and UMIs. Using its own MiXCR run on the 5' RACE reads, TCRdb lists one record per CDR3 protein. The sample has roughly 600,000 distinct CDR3 sequences, roughly 18% seen once. The V call is TRBV29-1, the J call TRBJ2-2; 7 bases match TRBD2. The TCR was taken from an adult woman who had mild COVID-19 (a few samples of this study predate the infection). Cell type and time point are not known. Sequencing was performed on PBMCs or a T cell subset sorted from them (not recorded which). The CDR3 coding sequence is TGCAGCGTGGTATGGGGGGGAGGAGTCCCCGGGGAGCTGTTTTTT. It translates to CSVVWGGGVPGELFF.